The 10 T cell receptor beta chains below were found in one sample sequenced in a study of CD8 T cells in ankylosing spondylitis. TCRdb re-called the 5' RACE reads through MiXCR, storing one row per CDR3 protein. The sample yields 300,000 to 400,000 distinct CDR3 sequences, roughly 14% seen once. The sequencing sample was made of blood, either unsorted or a sorted T cell fraction (not recorded which). The receptor set was obtained from a male donor with ankylosing spondylitis or in good health (not recorded which).

This rearrangement joins TRBV5-1 to TRBJ2-4, with 8 bases fitting TRBD2. Germline V gene data show CDR1 as SGHRS and CDR2 as YFSETQ. J gave up 8 bases and V 0 bases, and 4 bases lay outside the gene matches. The CDR3 covers 14 residues. The CDR3 nucleotides read TGCGCCAGCAGCTTGGCAGCGGGAGTAGACATTCAGTACTTC. This codes for CASSLAAGVDIQYF.

This clonotype was detected a few times. The chain joins TRBV25-1 to TRBJ2-1; D is possibly TRBD1 or TRBD2 (5 bases each). Per germline, CDR1 MGHDK and CDR2 SYGVNS. The ends were cut back, 6 bases at V and 8 bases at J, with 14 bases in the middle. The CDR3 totals 13 residues. CDR3 in DNA: TGTGCCAGCAGCAGAATCCAGGGAGATGAGCAGTTCTTC. Translated, it gives CASSRIQGDEQFF.

The sample holds a few counts of this clonotype. The rearrangement joins TRBV2 to TRBJ2-7, with TRBD1 matching 7 bases. The CDR3 covers 15 residues. Trimming took 7 bases from V and 0 from J; bases not matched to a gene: 9. CDR1 SNHLY and CDR2 FYNNEI come from the germline V gene. This CDR3 reads CASKTGQVSSYEQYF. The CDR3 bases are TGTGCCAGCAAAACCGGACAGGTTAGCTCCTACGAGCAGTACTTC.

The V gene is TRBV11-3, the J gene TRBJ2-1, with D possibly being TRBD2 (6 bases). The CDR3 sequence is 15 residues long. Trimming left V 5 bases short and J 5 bases short, with 16 bases between. Germline lookup yields CDR1 SGHNT and CDR2 YENEEA. CDR3 in amino acids: CASSLHAGRNNEQFF. As DNA, the CDR3 is TGTGCCAGCAGCCTTCATGCGGGACGCAACAATGAGCAGTTCTTC.

Only a few counts were recorded for this clonotype. The V call is TRBV5-1, the J call TRBJ2-3; 8 nucleotides align to TRBD2. The CDR3 is made up of 15 amino acids. The junction had 13 bases not matched to a gene; V was cut back by 9 bases and J by 4 bases. Germline loops: CDR1 SGHRS, CDR2 YFSETQ. Here the CDR3 DNA reads TGCGCCACATCCCGGGAGGGGGGCGCGTCAGATACGCAGTATTTT. Protein: CATSREGGASDTQYF.

This chain joins TRBV5-1 and TRBJ2-1; 8 positions agree with TRBD1. The CDR3 is 15 residues long. V was pared by 3 bases and J by 1 base, with 3 bases of the junction left unmatched. Per the germline V gene, CDR1 is SGHRS and CDR2 is YFSETQ. The CDR3 nucleotides read TGCGCCAGCAGCTCAGGGGGCGAATCCTACAATGAGCAGTTCTTC. Amino acids: CASSSGGESYNEQFF.

This chain links TRBV12-3 or TRBV12-4 with TRBJ2-7, with D perhaps matching TRBD1 (5 bases). The CDR3 covers 14 residues. Trimming took 6 bases from V and 3 from J, leaving 15 bases between them. The CDR3 nucleotides read TGTGCCAGCAGCCGTTGGGGCAGAAACTACGAGCAGTACTTC. As protein: CASSRWGRNYEQYF.

This clonotype has only a few counts. The gene calls are TRBV5-1 and TRBJ2-3; 10 nucleotides align to TRBD2. From germline, CDR1 is SGHRS and CDR2 YFSETQ. V lost 4 bases, J lost 6 bases, and 17 bases stayed unmatched. This CDR3 is built from 18 residues. CDR3 loop: CASSRKGLSSGGADTQYF. The CDR3 DNA follows: TGCGCCAGCAGCCGCAAGGGCCTTTCTAGCGGGGGAGCTGATACGCAGTATTTT.

This chain links TRBV20-1 with TRBJ2-3; TRBD1 might be the D (5 bases). Germline V CDR1 and CDR2: DFQATT, SNEGSKA (reference sequence). Trimming took off 0 bases at V and 0 bases at J, with 10 bases between the two ends. The CDR3 length is 15 residues. CDR3 protein: CSARDGATSTDTQYF. The CDR3 DNA follows: TGCAGTGCTAGAGATGGGGCCACTAGCACAGATACGCAGTATTTT.

This clonotype appeared a few times. The V gene is TRBV12-3 or TRBV12-4, the J gene TRBJ2-7, with a tentative D call TRBD2 (5 bases). The CDR3 has 15 amino acids. The V end lost 2 bases, the J end lost 1 base, and 12 bases lay between the germline ends. CDR3 DNA sequence: TGTGCCAGCAGTTTATTCCGGGATTTGTCCTACGAGCAGTACTTC. As protein: CASSLFRDLSYEQYF.